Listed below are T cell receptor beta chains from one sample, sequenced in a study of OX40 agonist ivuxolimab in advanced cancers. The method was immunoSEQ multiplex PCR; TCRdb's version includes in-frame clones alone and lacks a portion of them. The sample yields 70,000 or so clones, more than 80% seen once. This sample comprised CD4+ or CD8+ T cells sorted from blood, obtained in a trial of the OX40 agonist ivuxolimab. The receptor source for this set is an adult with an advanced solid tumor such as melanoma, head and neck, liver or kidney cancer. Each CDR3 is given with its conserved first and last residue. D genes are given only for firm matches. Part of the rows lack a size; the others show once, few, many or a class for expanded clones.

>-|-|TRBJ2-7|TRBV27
CASSTRNGPYEQYF
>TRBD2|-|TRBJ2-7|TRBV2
CASKTSGYEQYF
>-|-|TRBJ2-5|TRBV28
CASSLAQGQETQYF
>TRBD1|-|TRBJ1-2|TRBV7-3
CASSSTGGNGYTF
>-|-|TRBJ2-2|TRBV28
CASTRVGTGELFF
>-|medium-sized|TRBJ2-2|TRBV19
CAGRRQGDTGELFF
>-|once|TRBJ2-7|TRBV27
CASSHGNSYEQYF
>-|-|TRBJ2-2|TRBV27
CASSLYGGTGELFF
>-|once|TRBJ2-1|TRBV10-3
CAISEGSNYNEQFF
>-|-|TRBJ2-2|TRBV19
CASSIKVSTGELFF